The clone carrying this TCR beta chain was picked up one time. Antigen: not known. The data originate from a study of OX40 agonist ivuxolimab in advanced cancers. Study-wide results and caveats: Expanded clones were, on average, more numerous in CD8+ T cells than in CD4+. Among the lowest peripheral clonal expansion occurred in 0.1-3.0 mg/kg partial responders.

The assay was immunoSEQ multiplex PCR, and TCRdb's table has in-frame clones only and misses some. The sample includes 45,000 to 60,000 clones, more than 65% of them seen just once. CDR3 length: 15 amino acids. The germline CDR1 and CDR2 sequences are SGHTA and FQGNSA. The V gene lost 1 base and the J gene lost 11 bases, with 20 bases spanning the gap. This TCR derives from an adult with an advanced solid tumor such as melanoma, head and neck, liver or kidney cancer. This material consisted of CD4+ or CD8+ T cells sorted from blood, taken in a trial of the OX40 agonist ivuxolimab. The chain recombines TRBV7-2 with TRBJ1-1; no clear D. The CDR3 nucleotides are TGTGCCAGCAGCTTAGGGGGAGATACCCGCGCGGGGGCTTTCTTT. The encoded protein is CASSLGGDTRAGAFF.